These 19 T cell receptor beta chains originate from one sample sequenced in a study of shared clonotypes between healthy human individuals. Naive CD8 cells lacked CD45RO, underwent positive selection for CCR7 and left out terminally differentiated effector memory CD45RA+ cells. Clones were sequenced by immunoSEQ multiplex PCR, and TCRdb holds only the in-frame ones, with some missing. The sample contains approximately 600,000 clones, roughly 96% of which appear only once. Sequencing was done on a sample of naive CD8+ T cells sorted from blood. The source is a woman aged 25 to 39 in good health.

This clone was found a few times. The chain recombines TRBV10-3 with TRBJ1-2; no clear D gene. Trimming shortened V by 7 bases and J by 4 bases, and 13 bases separated the two germline ends. This CDR3 contains 13 residues. From germline, CDR1 is ENHRY and CDR2 SYGVKD. The DNA for the CDR3 is TGTGCCATCATGCCCGAAGAGGGCTATGGCTACACCTTC. This translates into CAIMPEEGYGYTF.

Comments on this clone: The sample contains more than one DNA sequence encoding this CDR3. The chain is built from TRBV27 and TRBJ1-1; TRBD1 might be the D (5 bases). Germline CDR1 MNHEY, CDR2 SMNVEV (reference sequence). CDR3 length: 11 residues. V gave up 4 bases and J gave up 8 bases, with 8 bases separating them. In DNA, the CDR3 is TGTGCCAGCAGTTCTGGGGGGGAAGCTTTCTTT. Encoded protein: CASSSGGEAFF.

This chain connects TRBV19 to TRBJ1-2; 9 bases are shared with TRBD1. V shed 3 bases, J shed 6 bases, and the junction held 8 bases outside the gene matches. This CDR3 is built from 15 residues. CDR1 and CDR2 (germline): LNHDA, SQIVND (reference sequence). CDR3 sequence (DNA): TGTGCCAGTAGTATGGACTTGACAGGGGGTAATGGCTACACCTTC. Translated: CASSMDLTGGNGYTF.

In regard to this clone: Other nucleotide sequences from this sample produce the same CDR3. In nucleotides, the CDR3 is TGTGCCAGCAGCTCTAGCGGGAGCTCCTACAATGAGCAGTTCTTC. Translating gives CASSSSGSSYNEQFF. The rearrangement joins TRBV28 to TRBJ2-1; 10 positions agree with TRBD2. This CDR3 has 15 residues. V gave up 6 bases and J gave up 0 bases; unmatched junction bases: 2. The germline gives CDR1 MDHEN, CDR2 SYDVKM. The whole variable domain, remainder taken from reference TRBV28 and TRBJ2-1, is DVKVTQSSRYLVKRTGEKVFLECVQDMDHENMFWYRQDPGLGLRLIYFSYDVKMKEKGDIPEGYSVSREKKERFSLILESASTNQTSMYLCASSSSGSSYNEQFFGPGTRLTVL.

V is TRBV29-1 and J is TRBJ2-1; D is perhaps TRBD1 (6 bases). Trimming removed 4 bases at V and 3 bases at J, with 10 bases between. The CDR3 runs to 13 residues. Looked up from germline, CDR1 is SQVTM and CDR2 is ANQGSEA. The CDR3 reads CSVAGANYNEQFF. The CDR3 DNA reads as TGCAGCGTTGCAGGGGCTAACTACAATGAGCAGTTCTTC.

This clone has just one count. V and J are TRBV14 and TRBJ2-7, with TRBD1 as a possible D gene (6 bases). This CDR3 has 16 residues. The germline V gene has CDR1 SGHDN and CDR2 FVKESK. The V end lost 1 base, the J end lost 1 base, and 14 bases lay between the germline ends. The CDR3 reads CASSQVGGSGSYEQYF. The CDR3 coding sequence is TGTGCCAGCAGCCAAGTAGGGGGATCGGGTTCCTACGAGCAGTACTTC. The complete variable domain, with remaining parts taken from reference TRBV14 and TRBJ2-7, reads EAGVTQFPSHSVIEKGQTVTLRCDPISGHDNLYWYRRVMGKEIKFLLHFVKESKQDESGMPNNRFLAERTGGTYSTLKVQPAELEDSGVYFCASSQVGGSGSYEQYFGPGTRLTVT.

This clone was recorded only once. The gene calls are TRBV14 and TRBJ2-3, with a possible D match to TRBD2 (5 bases). Germline V gene sequence: CDR1 SGHDN, CDR2 FVKESK. The CDR3 consists of 17 residues. V was pared by 1 base and J by 3 bases, with 17 bases between. CDR3 loop: CASSQGATTKRTDTQYF. Here the CDR3 DNA reads TGTGCCAGCAGCCAAGGGGCGACTACCAAAAGGACAGATACGCAGTATTTT. Complete variable domain (other parts from reference TRBV14 and TRBJ2-3): EAGVTQFPSHSVIEKGQTVTLRCDPISGHDNLYWYRRVMGKEIKFLLHFVKESKQDESGMPNNRFLAERTGGTYSTLKVQPAELEDSGVYFCASSQGATTKRTDTQYFGPGTRLTVL.

In this sample, this clone turned up once. The chain links TRBV9 to TRBJ2-3; D remains ambiguous. CDR3 length: 15 residues. Germline loops: CDR1 SGDLS, CDR2 YYNGEE. The V gene lost 4 bases and the J gene lost 5 bases, with 17 bases spanning the gap. CDR3 amino acids: CASSTRGRLLDTQYF. The CDR3 DNA reads TGTGCCAGCAGCACCAGAGGAAGGCTCCTAGATACGCAGTATTTT.

Turning to this clone: The same CDR3 also results from other DNA sequences found in this sample. The J gene is TRBJ1-1, the V gene TRBV5-4; 7 nucleotides line up with TRBD1. This CDR3 has 12 amino acids. The V gene end was trimmed by 0 bases and the J gene end by 7 bases; junction bases not matched to a gene: 0. Germline values: CDR1 SGHNT, CDR2 YYREEE (reference sequence). The CDR3 loop is CASSLGTGEAFF. In DNA form, the CDR3 reads TGTGCCAGCAGCTTGGGGACAGGTGAAGCTTTCTTT.

The chain links TRBV28 to TRBJ2-2; the match to TRBD2 covers 10 bases. The V gene's germline CDR1 is MDHEN and CDR2 SYDVKM. Trimming took 3 bases from V and 7 from J; bases not matched to a gene: 8. The CDR3 covers 16 residues. The CDR3 here is CASSFDLLAGFGELFF. The CDR3, as DNA: TGTGCCAGCAGTTTTGATTTACTAGCGGGATTCGGGGAGCTGTTTTTT.

This clone was observed a single time. The chain has TRBV5-1 and TRBJ2-7; possibly TRBD2 for D (5 bases). The V gene lost 4 bases and the J gene lost 2 bases, with 16 bases spanning the gap. CDR1 and CDR2 (germline): SGHRS, YFSETQ. CDR3 length: 15 residues. CDR3 loop: CASSVARTDTYEQYF. Here the CDR3 DNA reads TGCGCCAGCAGCGTGGCCCGGACTGACACCTACGAGCAGTACTTC. Complete variable domain (other parts from reference TRBV5-1 and TRBJ2-7): KAGVTQTPRYLIKTRGQQVTLSCSPISGHRSVSWYQQTPGQGLQFLFEYFSETQRNKGNFPGRFSGRQFSNSRSEMNVSTLELGDSALYLCASSVARTDTYEQYFGPGTRLTVT.

V and J are TRBV13 and TRBJ2-5, with D unclear. Germline CDR1 reads PRHDT; CDR2 reads FYEKMQ (reference sequence). V dropped 4 bases and J dropped 2 bases, with 11 bases sitting between them. The CDR3 is 14 amino acids. The CDR3 sequence is CASSYQARQETQYF. CDR3 sequence (DNA): TGTGCCAGCAGCTACCAGGCCCGTCAAGAGACCCAGTACTTC.

The gene calls are TRBV5-5 and TRBJ2-5; no reliable D call. Germline CDR1 reads SGHKS; CDR2 reads YYEKEE (reference sequence). The CDR3 contains 17 residues. V dropped 0 bases and J dropped 5 bases, with 20 bases sitting between them. CDR3 bases: TGTGCCAGCAGCTTGGGTACGTCGCTGGGGTCGTGGGAGACCCAGTACTTC. It codes for CASSLGTSLGSWETQYF.

Comments on this clone: Additional DNA sequences in this sample encode the identical CDR3. This sequence joins TRBV28 and TRBJ1-5; TRBD1 is a possible D gene (5 bases). Trimming left V 3 bases short and J 1 base short, with 7 bases between. CDR3 length equals 14 residues. The germline V gene has CDR1 MDHEN and CDR2 SYDVKM. The CDR3, as DNA: TGTGCCAGCAGTTTCCGGGACAGCAATCAGCCCCAGCATTTT. It yields the protein CASSFRDSNQPQHF.

The chain joins TRBV7-9 to TRBJ2-7, with 11 bases lining up with TRBD2. With V trimmed by 3 bases and J by 4 bases, 2 bases remained unmatched. This CDR3 contains 14 residues. Germline values: CDR1 SEHNR, CDR2 FQNEAQ (reference sequence). The DNA for the CDR3 is TGTGCCAGCAGCTTGGGACTAGCGGTTTACGAGCAGTACTTC. This gives the protein CASSLGLAVYEQYF.

The V and J genes are TRBV6-5 and TRBJ2-5; 9 positions match TRBD2. There are 14 residues in the CDR3. Germline loops: CDR1 MNHEY, CDR2 SVGAGI. J was trimmed by 4 bases and V by 6 bases; bases with no gene match: 6. CDR3 nucleotide sequence: TGTGCCAGCAGCCTGGGACTAGCAAGAGAGACCCAGTACTTC. Protein product: CASSLGLARETQYF.

The CDR3: CASSSRSAGGNEQYF. In nucleotides, the CDR3 is TGTGCCAGCAGCTCAAGGTCGGCGGGTGGTAACGAGCAGTACTTC. The chain carries TRBV7-9 and TRBJ2-7; D is possibly TRBD2 (5 bases). Per germline, CDR1 SEHNR and CDR2 FQNEAQ (reference sequence). This CDR3 has 15 amino acids. The V gene lost 4 bases and the J gene lost 5 bases, with 18 bases spanning the gap.

The V gene is TRBV2, the J gene TRBJ2-1; D gene ambiguous. The V gene lost 0 bases and the J gene lost 9 bases, with 15 bases spanning the gap. In germline, CDR1 is SNHLY, CDR2 FYNNEI. The CDR3 length is 15 residues. CDR3 DNA sequence: TGTGCCAGCAGTGAAGCGGTAATTGGAATCGGTGAGCAGTTCTTC. Protein product: CASSEAVIGIGEQFF.

The genes are TRBV19 and TRBJ1-2; D uncertain. The CDR3 length is 15 residues. Germline V CDR1 and CDR2: LNHDA, SQIVND (reference sequence). The germline V and J ends were trimmed by 3 bases and 4 bases, with 15 bases remaining between them. CDR3 bases: TGTGCCAGTAGTATTGGGGTCGGTGGTGGCTATGGCTACACCTTC. Protein: CASSIGVGGGYGYTF.